This T cell receptor beta chain is from a study of cytomegalovirus exposure and HLA in healthy donors. The study's findings and limits: Rare TCR sequences predominated, though certain public TCRs were found in many donors.

On this clone: As yet, its antigen is unknown.

Germline assignment: CDR1 SGHVS and CDR2 FQNEAQ. CDR3 length: 14 residues. Losses at the gene ends were 2 bases for V and 2 bases for J; bases not matched to a gene: 2. PCR used 60 Vbeta primers and 13 Jbeta primers. Only in-frame clones appear in the TCRdb table, and some are missing; sequencing was by immunoSEQ multiplex PCR. The repertoire holds about 50,000 clones, with roughly 80% as singletons. The chain carries TRBV7-8 and TRBJ2-7, with TRBD1 identical over 8 bases. This receptor was identified in a woman aged 40 to 55 in good health and CMV-seropositive. What was sequenced was PBMCs. The CDR3 nucleotides read TGTGCCAGCAGCTTAAGGGGACAGGCCTACGAGCAGTACTTC. Translating gives CASSLRGQAYEQYF.